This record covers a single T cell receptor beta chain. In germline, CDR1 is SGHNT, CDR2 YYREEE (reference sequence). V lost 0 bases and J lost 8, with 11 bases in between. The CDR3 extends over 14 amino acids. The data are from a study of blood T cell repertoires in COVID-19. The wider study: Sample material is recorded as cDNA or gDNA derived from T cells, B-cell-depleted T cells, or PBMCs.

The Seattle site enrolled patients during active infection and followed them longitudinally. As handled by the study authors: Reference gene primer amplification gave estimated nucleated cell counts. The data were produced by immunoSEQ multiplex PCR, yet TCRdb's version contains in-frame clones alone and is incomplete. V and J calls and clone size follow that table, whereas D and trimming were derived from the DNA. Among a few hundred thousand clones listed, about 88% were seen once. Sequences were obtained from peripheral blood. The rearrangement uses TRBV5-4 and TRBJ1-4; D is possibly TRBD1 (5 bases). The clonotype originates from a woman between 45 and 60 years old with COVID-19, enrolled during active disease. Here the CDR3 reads CASSLAGGREKLFF. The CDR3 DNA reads TGTGCCAGCAGCTTGGCCGGGGGTCGGGAAAAACTGTTTTTT.